This T cell receptor (beta chain) appears in the sequencing data of a study of blood T cell repertoires in COVID-19. Study in general: T cells, B-cell-depleted T cells, or PBMCs supplied cDNA or gDNA.

The CDR3 is 15 residues long. Germline CDR1 and CDR2: SGDLS and YYNGEE. V shed 0 bases and J shed 0 bases, with 8 bases lying between them. All enrollees were roughly 18 to 89 years old and from some 24 US areas. In the source study's methods: Estimates of nucleated cell counts were drawn from the amplification of reference gene primers. TCRdb's table, derived via immunoSEQ multiplex PCR, lists solely in-frame clones and lacks some. The V and J calls and clone size come from that table; D and trimming were worked out from the DNA. The sample holds hundreds of thousands of clones; around 89% are singletons and the top ten take about 1.7%.

The source of this sequence is a woman between 18 and 29 years old with acute COVID-19. What was sequenced was PBMCs or T cells enriched from blood (not recorded which). The chain employs TRBV9 and TRBJ2-3, with D possibly matching TRBD2 (6 bases). CDR3 coding DNA: TGTGCCAGCAGCGTAGCGGGAGTTAGCACAGATACGCAGTATTTT. This translates into CASSVAGVSTDTQYF.